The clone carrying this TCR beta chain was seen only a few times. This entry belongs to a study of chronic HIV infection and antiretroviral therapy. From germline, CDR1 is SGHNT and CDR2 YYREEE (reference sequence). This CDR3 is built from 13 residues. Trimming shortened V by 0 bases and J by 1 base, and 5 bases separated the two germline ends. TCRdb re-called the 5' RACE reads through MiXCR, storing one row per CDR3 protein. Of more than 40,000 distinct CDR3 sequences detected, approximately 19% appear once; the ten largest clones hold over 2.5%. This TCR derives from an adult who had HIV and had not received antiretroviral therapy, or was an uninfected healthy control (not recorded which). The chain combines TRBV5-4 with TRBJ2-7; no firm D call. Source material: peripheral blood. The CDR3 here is CASSLDGSYEQYF. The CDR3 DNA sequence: TGTGCCAGCAGCTTGGACGGATCCTACGAGCAGTACTTC.